This T cell receptor beta chain is from a study of T cell responses to AZD1222 COVID-19 vaccine. Assay used: immunoSEQ multiplex PCR; TCRdb lists only in-frame clones, some missing. Here the sample spans roughly 200,000 clones, about nine tenths being singletons. With 3 bases removed from V and 1 base from J, the gap between germline ends came to 11 bases. The CDR3 runs to 15 residues. CDR1 SGDLS and CDR2 YYNGEE come from the germline V gene. In this sample, this clone turned up once. The material sequenced was peripheral blood, taken 28 days after the second AZD1222 dose. The origin of this receptor is an adult who received the AZD1222 COVID-19 vaccine. The chain recombines TRBV9 with TRBJ1-3, with D possibly matching TRBD1 (5 bases). The CDR3 sequence: CASSATGTSGNTIYF. The CDR3 DNA reads as TGTGCCAGCAGCGCCACCGGGACTTCTGGAAACACCATATATTTT.